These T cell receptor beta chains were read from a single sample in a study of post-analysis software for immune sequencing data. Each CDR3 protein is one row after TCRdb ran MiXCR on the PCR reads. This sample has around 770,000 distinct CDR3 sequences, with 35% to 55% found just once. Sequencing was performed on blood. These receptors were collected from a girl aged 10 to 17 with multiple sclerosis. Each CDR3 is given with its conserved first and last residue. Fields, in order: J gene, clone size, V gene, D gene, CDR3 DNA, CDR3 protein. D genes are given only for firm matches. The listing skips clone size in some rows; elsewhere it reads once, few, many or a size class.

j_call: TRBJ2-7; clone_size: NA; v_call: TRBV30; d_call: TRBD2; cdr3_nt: TGTGCCTGGTCCCCCTTGGCTAGCGGGGGCTACGAGCAGTACTTC; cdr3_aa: CAWSPLASGGYEQYF
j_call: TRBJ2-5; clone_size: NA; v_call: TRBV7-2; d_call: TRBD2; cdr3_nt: TGTGCCAGCAGCCCATCGCACTGGACTAGCGGGAGTTCAAAGACCCAGTACTTC; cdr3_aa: CASSPSHWTSGSSKTQYF
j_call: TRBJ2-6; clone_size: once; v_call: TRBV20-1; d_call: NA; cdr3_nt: TGCAGTGCTAGAGATGGTACTGGGGCCAACGTCCTGACTTTC; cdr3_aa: CSARDGTGANVLTF
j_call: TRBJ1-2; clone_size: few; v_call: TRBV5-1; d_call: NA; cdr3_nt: TGCGCCAGCAACCCTTGGGAGTCCCGGGGGCTTCAAAGTTGGTATGGCTACACCTTC; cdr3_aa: CASNPWESRGLQSWYGYTF
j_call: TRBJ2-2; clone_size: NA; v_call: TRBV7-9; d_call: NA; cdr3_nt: TGTGCCAGCAGCTTCGGTCAGGGGTCCGGGGAGCTGTTTTTT; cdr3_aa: CASSFGQGSGELFF
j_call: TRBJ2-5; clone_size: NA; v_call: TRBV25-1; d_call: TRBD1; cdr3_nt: TGTGCCAGCAGTGAAAGGACAGGGGTTCGGGAGACCCAGTACTTC; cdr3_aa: CASSERTGVRETQYF
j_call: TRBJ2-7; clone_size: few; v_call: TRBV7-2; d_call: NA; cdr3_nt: TGTGCCAGCAGCTGGGCATCATCCTCAGGGGCCTCCTACGAGCAGTACTTC; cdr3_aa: CASSWASSSGASYEQYF
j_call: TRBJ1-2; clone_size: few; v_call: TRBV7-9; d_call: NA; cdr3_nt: TGTGCCAGCTACGATGGACAGACCTATGGCTACACCTTC; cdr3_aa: CASYDGQTYGYTF
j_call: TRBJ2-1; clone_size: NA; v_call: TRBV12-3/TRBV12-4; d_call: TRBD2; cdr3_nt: TGTGCCAGCAGTTGGAACGGGAGGGCCGCGGGGGAGCAGTTCTTC; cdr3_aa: CASSWNGRAAGEQFF
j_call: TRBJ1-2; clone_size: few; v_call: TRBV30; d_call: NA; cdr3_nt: TGTGCCCAGGGACATCGGGGCTACACCTTC; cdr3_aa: CAQGHRGYTF
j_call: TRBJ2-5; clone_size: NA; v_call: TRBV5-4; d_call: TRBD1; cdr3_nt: TGTGCCAGCAGCACACCCGGGCGACAGGGGGTCAACAATGAGCAGTACTTC; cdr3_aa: CASSTPGRQGVNNEQYF
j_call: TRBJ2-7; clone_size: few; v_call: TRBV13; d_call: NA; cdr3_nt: TGTGCCAGCAGCCCGGGCCTAACCGGCGAGCAGTACTTC; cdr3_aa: CASSPGLTGEQYF
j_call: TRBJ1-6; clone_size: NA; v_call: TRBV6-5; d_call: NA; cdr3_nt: TGTGCCAGCAGCCGGGACAAATATAATTCACCCCTCCACTTT; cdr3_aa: CASSRDKYNSPLHF
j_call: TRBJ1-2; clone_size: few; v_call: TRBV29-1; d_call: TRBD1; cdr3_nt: TGCAGCGCCGCAACAGGGGAGGGGAACTATGGCTACACCTTC; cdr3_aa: CSAATGEGNYGYTF
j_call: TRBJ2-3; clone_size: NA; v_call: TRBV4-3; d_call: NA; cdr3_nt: TGCGCCAGCAGCCAAGAGGCGGCCCCAAACACAGATACGCAGTATTTT; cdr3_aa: CASSQEAAPNTDTQYF
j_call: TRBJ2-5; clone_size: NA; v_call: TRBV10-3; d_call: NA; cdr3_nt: TGTGCCATCAGTGAGTCAAGTCAGTCACAGGGTGAAGAGACCCAGTACTTC; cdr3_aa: CAISESSQSQGEETQYF
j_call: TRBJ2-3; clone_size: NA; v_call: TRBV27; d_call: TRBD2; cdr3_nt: TGTGCCAGCAGTTTATCGGGGACTATCCTACCGGGTTCAGATACGCAGTATTTT; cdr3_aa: CASSLSGTILPGSDTQYF
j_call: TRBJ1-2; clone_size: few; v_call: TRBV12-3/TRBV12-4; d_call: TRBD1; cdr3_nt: TGTGCCAGCAGTTTGCCTGGGACAGGGAGAAACGGCTACACCTTC; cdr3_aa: CASSLPGTGRNGYTF
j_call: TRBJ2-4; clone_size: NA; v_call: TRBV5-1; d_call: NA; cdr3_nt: TGCGCCAGCAGCTTGGTAGGGACCCACAGGAAAAACATTCAGTACTTC; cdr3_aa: CASSLVGTHRKNIQYF
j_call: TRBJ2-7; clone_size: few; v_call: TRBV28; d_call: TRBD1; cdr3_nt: TGTGCCAGCAGATACACAGGGGGTCGGGACGAGCAGTACTTC; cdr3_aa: CASRYTGGRDEQYF
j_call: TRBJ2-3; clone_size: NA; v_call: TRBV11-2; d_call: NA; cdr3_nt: TGTGCCAGCAGCTTCCCGGGAGATACGCAGTATTTT; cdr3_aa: CASSFPGDTQYF
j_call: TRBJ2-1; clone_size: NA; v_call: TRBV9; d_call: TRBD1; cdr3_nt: TGTGCCAGCAGCCCACGGACCCAGGGGGATGAGCAGTTCTTC; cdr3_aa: CASSPRTQGDEQFF
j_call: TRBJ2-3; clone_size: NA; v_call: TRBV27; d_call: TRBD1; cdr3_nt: TGTGCCAGCGGGACAGGGGTGTATACGCAGTATTTT; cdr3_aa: CASGTGVYTQYF
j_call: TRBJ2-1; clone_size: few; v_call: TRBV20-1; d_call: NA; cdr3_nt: TGCAGTGCTCCCCTGACATCCGAGCAGTTCTTC; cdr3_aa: CSAPLTSEQFF
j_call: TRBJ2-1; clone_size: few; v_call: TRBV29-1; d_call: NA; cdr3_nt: TGCAGCGTTGATTCTGTCGTGGCGAACTCCTACAATGAGCAGTTCTTC; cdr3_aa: CSVDSVVANSYNEQFF
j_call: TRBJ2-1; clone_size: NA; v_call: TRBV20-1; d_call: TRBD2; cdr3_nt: TGCAGTGCTAGAGATATACGGCGGCTTGGGACTAGCGGGAGATATGAGCAGTTCTTC; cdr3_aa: CSARDIRRLGTSGRYEQFF
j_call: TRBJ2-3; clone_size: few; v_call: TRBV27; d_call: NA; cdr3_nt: TGTGCCAGCAGCTCAGACCGGGATACGCAGTATTTT; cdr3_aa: CASSSDRDTQYF
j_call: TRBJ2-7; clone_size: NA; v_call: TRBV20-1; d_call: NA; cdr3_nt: TGCAGTGCACGGAACCCCGGCTACGAGCAGTACTTC; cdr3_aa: CSARNPGYEQYF
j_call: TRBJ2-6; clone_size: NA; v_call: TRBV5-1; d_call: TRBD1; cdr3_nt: TGCGCCAGCAGCCATGACAGGGCTGGGGCCAACGTCCTGACTTTC; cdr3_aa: CASSHDRAGANVLTF
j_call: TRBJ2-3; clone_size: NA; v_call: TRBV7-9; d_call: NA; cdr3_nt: TGTGCCAGCAGCTCCCAGGTTGGACACACAGATACGCAGTATTTT; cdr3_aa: CASSSQVGHTDTQYF
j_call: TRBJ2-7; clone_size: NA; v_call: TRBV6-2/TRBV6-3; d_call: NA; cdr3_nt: TGTGCCAGCAGTTACATCGAGGGAGTGCACGAGCAGTACTTC; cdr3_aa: CASSYIEGVHEQYF
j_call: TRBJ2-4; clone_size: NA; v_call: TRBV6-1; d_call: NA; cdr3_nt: TGTGCCAGCAGCCCGGGACCGGGGGGCGCCCCCAAAAACATTCAGTACTTC; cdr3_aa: CASSPGPGGAPKNIQYF
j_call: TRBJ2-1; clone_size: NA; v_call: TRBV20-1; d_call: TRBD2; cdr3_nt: TGCAGTACTAGGGTAGCGGGGGAAGCCTACAATGAGCAGTTCTTC; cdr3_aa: CSTRVAGEAYNEQFF
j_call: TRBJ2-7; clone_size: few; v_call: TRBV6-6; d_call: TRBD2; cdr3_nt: TGTGCCAGCAGTTATGGACTAGCCTCCTACGAGCAGTACTTC; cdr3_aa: CASSYGLASYEQYF
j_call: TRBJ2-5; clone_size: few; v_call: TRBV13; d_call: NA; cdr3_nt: TGTGCCAGCAGCTTGAGGTCGACCGGGGAGACCCAGTACTTC; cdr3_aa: CASSLRSTGETQYF
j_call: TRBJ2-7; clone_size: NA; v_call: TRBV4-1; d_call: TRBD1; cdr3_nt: TGCGCCAGCAGCCAAGGGAGTGGAGACAGGGTCTACGAGCAGTACTTC; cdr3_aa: CASSQGSGDRVYEQYF
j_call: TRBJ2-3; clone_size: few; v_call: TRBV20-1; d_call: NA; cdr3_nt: TGCAGTGCTAGAGGAAGGGGTGGAGGGTTGAAAGATACGCAGTATTTT; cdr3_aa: CSARGRGGGLKDTQYF
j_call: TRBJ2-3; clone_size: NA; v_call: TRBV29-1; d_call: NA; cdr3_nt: TGCAGCGTCGCTAAAGGGACTCCCAGCACAGATACGCAGTATTTT; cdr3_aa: CSVAKGTPSTDTQYF
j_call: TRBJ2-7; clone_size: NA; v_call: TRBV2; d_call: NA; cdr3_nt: TGTGCCAGCAGTGTTAAACAGGGAACCTACGAGCAGTACTTC; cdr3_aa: CASSVKQGTYEQYF
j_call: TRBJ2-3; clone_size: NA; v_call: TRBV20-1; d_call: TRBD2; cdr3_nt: TGCAGTGCTGGACTAGCGGGAGGCCCCAGTAGCACAGATACGCAGTATTTT; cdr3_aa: CSAGLAGGPSSTDTQYF
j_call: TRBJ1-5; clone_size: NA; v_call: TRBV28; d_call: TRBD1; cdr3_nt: TGTGCCAGCAGTTCTGGACAGGCGAACAATCAGCCCCAGCATTTT; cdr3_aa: CASSSGQANNQPQHF
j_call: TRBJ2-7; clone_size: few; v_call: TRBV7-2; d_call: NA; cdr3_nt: TGTGCCAGCAGCTGGGGGCTACAAACTTCCTACGAGCAGTACTTC; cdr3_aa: CASSWGLQTSYEQYF
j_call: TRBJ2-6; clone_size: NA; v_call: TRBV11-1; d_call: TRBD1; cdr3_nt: TGTGCCAGCGGACCAGGGGGCGGCTCTGGGGCCAACGTCCTGACTTTC; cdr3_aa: CASGPGGGSGANVLTF
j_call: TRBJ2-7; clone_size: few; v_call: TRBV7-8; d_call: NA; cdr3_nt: TGTGCCAGCAGCCGTACAGGGAATTGGAACGAGCAGTACTTC; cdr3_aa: CASSRTGNWNEQYF
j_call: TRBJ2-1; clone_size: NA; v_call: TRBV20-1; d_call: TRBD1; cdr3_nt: TGCAGTGCGACCCCAGGGACAGGGAACTACAATGAGCAGTTCTTC; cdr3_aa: CSATPGTGNYNEQFF
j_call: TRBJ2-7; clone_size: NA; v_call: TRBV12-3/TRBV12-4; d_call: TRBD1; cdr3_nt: TGTGCCAGCAGTTTTGGCGCCGGGACAGGGTCCTACGAGCAGTACTTC; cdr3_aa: CASSFGAGTGSYEQYF
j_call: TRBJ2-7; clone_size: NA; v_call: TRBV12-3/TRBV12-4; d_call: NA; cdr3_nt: TGTGCCAGCAGTTTATTACCCAACTACGAGCAGTACTTC; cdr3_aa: CASSLLPNYEQYF
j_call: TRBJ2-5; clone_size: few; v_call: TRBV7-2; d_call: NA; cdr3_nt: TGTGCCAGCAGCTTACTCGGGAAAGAGACCCAGTACTTC; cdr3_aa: CASSLLGKETQYF
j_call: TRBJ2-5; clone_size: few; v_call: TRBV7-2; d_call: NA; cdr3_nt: TGTGCCAGCAGCTTCCGGGGGGCGTCCGAAGAGACCCAGTACTTC; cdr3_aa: CASSFRGASEETQYF
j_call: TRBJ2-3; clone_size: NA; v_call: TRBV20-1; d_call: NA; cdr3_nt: TGCAGTGCCAGAGATATGAGAACAAACGTTCCAGATACGCAGTATTTT; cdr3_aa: CSARDMRTNVPDTQYF
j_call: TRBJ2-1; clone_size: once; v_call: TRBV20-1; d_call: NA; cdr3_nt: TGCAGTGCTGGGAGACGGGAGAATGAGCAGTTCTTC; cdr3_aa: CSAGRRENEQFF
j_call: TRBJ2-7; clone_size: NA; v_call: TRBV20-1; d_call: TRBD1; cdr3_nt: TGCAGTGCTAGGCCAGGGACAGGGAGGCCCCACGAGCAGTACTTC; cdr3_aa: CSARPGTGRPHEQYF